This entry describes one T cell receptor (beta chain). This record belongs to a study of T cell changes during pregnancy in multiple sclerosis. Profiling relied on immunoSEQ multiplex PCR, and the TCRdb table lists in-frame clones only, not all of them. The sample records 75,000 to 95,000 clones, approximately 90% being singletons. This CDR3 spans 13 amino acids. Germline loops: CDR1 LGHNT, CDR2 FRNRAP. V lost 7 bases, J lost 5 bases, and 14 bases lay in between. The sequencing here drew on peripheral blood, taken in the first trimester of pregnancy. This TCR was sampled from a female donor in good health, enrolled as a control in a pregnancy study. The V gene is TRBV12-5, the J gene TRBJ2-5, with D unclear. In nucleotides, the CDR3 is TGTGCTAGTGCCCAGGCCAGCTTTGAGACCCAGTACTTC. Translating it yields CASAQASFETQYF.